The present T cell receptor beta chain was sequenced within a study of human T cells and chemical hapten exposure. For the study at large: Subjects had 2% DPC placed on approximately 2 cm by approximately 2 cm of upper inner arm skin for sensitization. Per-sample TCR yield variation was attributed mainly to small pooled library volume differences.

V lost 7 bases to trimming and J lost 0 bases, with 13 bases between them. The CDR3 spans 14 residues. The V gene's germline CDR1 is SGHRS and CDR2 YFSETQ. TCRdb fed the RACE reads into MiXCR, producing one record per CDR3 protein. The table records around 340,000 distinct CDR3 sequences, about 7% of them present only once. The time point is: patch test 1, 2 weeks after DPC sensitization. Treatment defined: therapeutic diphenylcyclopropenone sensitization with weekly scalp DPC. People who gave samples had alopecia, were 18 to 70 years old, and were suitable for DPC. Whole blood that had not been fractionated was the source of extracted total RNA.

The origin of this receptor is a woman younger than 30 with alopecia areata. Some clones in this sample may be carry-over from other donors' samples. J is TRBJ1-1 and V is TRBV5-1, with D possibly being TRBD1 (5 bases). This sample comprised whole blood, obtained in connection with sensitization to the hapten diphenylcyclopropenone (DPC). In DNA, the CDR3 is TGCGCCAGCCGTGAGGGGATTATGAACACTGAAGCTTTCTTT. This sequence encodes CASREGIMNTEAFF.